This T cell receptor beta chain was identified in a study of human versus mouse CDR3 diversity and MHC coevolution. Study findings and constraints: Approximately 1.6 million TCR beta clonotypes were estimated for humans, the largest repertoire.

On this clone itself: Its antigen is as yet unknown.

The V gene's germline CDR1 is SGDLS and CDR2 YYNGEE. V dropped 0 bases and J dropped 3 bases, with 12 bases sitting between them. The CDR3 is made up of 15 amino acids. Assay used: immunoSEQ multiplex PCR; TCRdb lists only in-frame clones, some missing. The sample includes 75,000 to 90,000 clones, 85% to 95% of them seen just once. The chain has TRBV9 and TRBJ1-2; D possibly corresponds to TRBD1 (5 bases). This TCR was recovered from a person aged 30-70 years in good health. The sample consisted of naive CD4+ T cells from blood. Subset in this sample: CD45RO-negative CD62L-positive naive CD4 T cells. CDR3 DNA: TGTGCCAGCAGCGTAGCGGCAGGGCAGGACTATGGCTACACCTTC. This codes for CASSVAAGQDYGYTF.